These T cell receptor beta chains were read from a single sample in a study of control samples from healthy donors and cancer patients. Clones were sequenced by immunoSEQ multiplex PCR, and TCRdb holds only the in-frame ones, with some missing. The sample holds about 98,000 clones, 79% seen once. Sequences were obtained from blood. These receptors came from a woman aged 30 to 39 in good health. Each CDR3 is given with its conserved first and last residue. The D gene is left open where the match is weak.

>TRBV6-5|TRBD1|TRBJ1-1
CASSRDRIGTEAFF
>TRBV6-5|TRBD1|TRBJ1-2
CASSKGQSYGYTF
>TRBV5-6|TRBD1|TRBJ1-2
CASSWDRGHGYTF
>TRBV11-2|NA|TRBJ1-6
CASSLSADSPLHF
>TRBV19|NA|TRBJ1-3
CASSIRSGGSSGNTIYF
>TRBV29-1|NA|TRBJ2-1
CSVEDLGNEQFF
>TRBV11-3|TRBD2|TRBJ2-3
CASSSPRTSGGATDTQYF
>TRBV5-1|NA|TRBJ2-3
CASSSADTQYF
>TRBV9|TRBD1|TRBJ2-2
CASSRQGAAGELFF
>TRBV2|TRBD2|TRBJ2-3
CASSRTSGEKDTQYF
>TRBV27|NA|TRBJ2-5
CASSFSGKETQYF
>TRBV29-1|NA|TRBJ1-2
CSVGQTYGYTF
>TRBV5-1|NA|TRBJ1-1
CASSPGNTEAFF
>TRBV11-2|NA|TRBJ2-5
CASSLFLTGAEETQYF
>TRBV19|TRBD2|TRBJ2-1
CASSFGGGVYNEQFF
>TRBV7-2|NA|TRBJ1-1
CASSYKVGSTEAFF
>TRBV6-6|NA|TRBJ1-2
CASSTSDGYTF
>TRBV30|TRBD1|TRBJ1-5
CAWTDRGDQPQHF
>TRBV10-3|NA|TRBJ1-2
CAINAGEAYGYTF
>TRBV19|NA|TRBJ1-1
CASSIGGRTNTEAFF
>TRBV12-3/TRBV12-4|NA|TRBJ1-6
CASSLPNSPLHF
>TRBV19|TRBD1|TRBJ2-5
CASTVRQGWETQYF